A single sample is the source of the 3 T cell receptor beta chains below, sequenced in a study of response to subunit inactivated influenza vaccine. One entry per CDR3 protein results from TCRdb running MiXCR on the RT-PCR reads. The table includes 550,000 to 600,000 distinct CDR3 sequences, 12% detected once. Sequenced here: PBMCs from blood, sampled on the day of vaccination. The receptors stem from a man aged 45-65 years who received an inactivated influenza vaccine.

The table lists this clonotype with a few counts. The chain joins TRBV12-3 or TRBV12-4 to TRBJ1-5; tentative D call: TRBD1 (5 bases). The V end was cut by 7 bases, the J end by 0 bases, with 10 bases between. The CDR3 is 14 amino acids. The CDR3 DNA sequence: TGTGCCAGCACTGGGGGATATAGCAATCAGCCCCAGCATTTT. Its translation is CASTGGYSNQPQHF.

The CDR3 loop reads CAWSAGLLSYEQYF. In DNA, the CDR3 is TGTGCCTGGAGTGCGGGACTTCTCTCCTACGAGCAGTACTTC. J is TRBJ2-7 and V is TRBV30; TRBD2 might be the D (6 bases). The CDR3 runs to 14 residues. Trimming cost V 1 base and J 0 bases, with 10 bases left between them. Looked up from germline, CDR1 is GTSNPN and CDR2 is SVGIG (reference sequence).

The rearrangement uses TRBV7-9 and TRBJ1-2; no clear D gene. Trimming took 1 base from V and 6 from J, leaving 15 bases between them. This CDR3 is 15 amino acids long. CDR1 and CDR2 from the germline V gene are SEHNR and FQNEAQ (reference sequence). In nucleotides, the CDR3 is TGTGCCAGCAGCTTAGGGGCTGTTAGGGTGCATGGCTACACCTTC. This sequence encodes CASSLGAVRVHGYTF.